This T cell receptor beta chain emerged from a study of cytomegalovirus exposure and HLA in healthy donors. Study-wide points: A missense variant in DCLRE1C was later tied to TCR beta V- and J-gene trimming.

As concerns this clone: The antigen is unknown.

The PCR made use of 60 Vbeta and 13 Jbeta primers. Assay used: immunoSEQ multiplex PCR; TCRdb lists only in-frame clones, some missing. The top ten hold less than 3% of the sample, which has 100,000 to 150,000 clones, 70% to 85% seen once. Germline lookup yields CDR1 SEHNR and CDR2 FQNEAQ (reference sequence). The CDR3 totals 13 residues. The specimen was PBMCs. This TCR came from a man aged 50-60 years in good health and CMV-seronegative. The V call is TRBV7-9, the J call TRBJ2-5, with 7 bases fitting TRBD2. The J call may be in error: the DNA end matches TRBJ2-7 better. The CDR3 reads CASGWAGVFEQYF. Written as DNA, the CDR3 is TGTGCCAGCGGATGGGCGGGGGTTTTCGAGCAGTACTTC.